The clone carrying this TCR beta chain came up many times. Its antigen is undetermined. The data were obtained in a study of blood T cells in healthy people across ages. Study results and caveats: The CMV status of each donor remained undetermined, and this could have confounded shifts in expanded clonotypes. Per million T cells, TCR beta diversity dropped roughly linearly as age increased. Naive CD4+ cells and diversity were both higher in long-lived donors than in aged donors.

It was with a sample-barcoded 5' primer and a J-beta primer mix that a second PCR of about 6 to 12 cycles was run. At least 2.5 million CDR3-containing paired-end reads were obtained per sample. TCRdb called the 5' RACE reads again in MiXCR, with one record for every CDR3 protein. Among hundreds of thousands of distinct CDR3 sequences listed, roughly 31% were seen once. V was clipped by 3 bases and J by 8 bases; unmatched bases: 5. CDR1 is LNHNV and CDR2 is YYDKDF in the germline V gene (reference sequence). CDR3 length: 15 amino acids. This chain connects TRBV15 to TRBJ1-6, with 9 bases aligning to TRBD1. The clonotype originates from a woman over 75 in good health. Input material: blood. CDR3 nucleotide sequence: TGTGCCACCAGCAGGGACAGGGGCAGGGATTCACCCCTCCACTTT. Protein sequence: CATSRDRGRDSPLHF.